These T cell receptor beta chains were read from a single sample in a study of regulatory T cells in long-lasting Graves disease. Each CDR3 protein gets one entry after TCRdb re-called the multiplex PCR reads with MiXCR. The sample has some 410,000 distinct CDR3 sequences, roughly 17% seen once. The sample was also reused in another study, on T cells in Graves' hyperthyroidism and ophthalmopathy.

The starting material was peripheral blood mononuclear cells (PBMCs), obtained at new diagnosis, from a patient treated with antithyroid drugs. The receptors originated from a woman aged 25 to 39 with Graves disease. CDR3s include the opening cysteine and the closing phenylalanine or tryptophan. The D gene is left open where the match is weak. Clone size appears in some rows only: once, few, many, or a class for an expanded clone.

v_call	clone_size	d_call	j_call	cdr3_aa	cdr3_nt
TRBV11-2	many	TRBD2	TRBJ2-1	CASSGGLAEEQFF	TGTGCCAGCAGCGGAGGACTAGCGGAGGAGCAGTTCTTC
TRBV5-1	medium-sized	.	TRBJ2-7	CASSLAGVPSYEQYF	TGCGCCAGCAGCTTGGCAGGGGTCCCCTCCTACGAGCAGTACTTC
TRBV11-3	many	TRBD1	TRBJ1-1	CASSFSPGGEAFF	TGTGCCAGCAGCTTCTCCCCAGGGGGTGAAGCTTTCTTT
TRBV24-1	many	TRBD1	TRBJ1-5	CATSGGQGGTDQPQHF	TGTGCCACCAGTGGGGGACAGGGGGGAACGGATCAGCCCCAGCATTTT
TRBV6-2/TRBV6-3	.	.	TRBJ1-4	CASSYRAGLNEKLFF	TGTGCCAGCAGTTACCGGGCAGGCCTGAATGAAAAACTGTTTTTT
TRBV13	many	TRBD1	TRBJ2-7	CASSLGTGSTGEQYF	TGTGCCAGCAGCTTAGGGACAGGGTCGACGGGCGAGCAGTACTTC
TRBV6-1	many	.	TRBJ1-6	CASSALRAGGNSPLHF	TGTGCCAGCAGTGCGCTCCGGGCCGGGGGTAATTCACCCCTCCACTTT
TRBV25-1	few	TRBD1	TRBJ1-2	CASRDRDIYGYTF	TGTGCCAGCAGGGACAGGGATATCTATGGCTACACCTTC
TRBV5-1	many	TRBD1	TRBJ1-2	CASSWDSAQGYGYTF	TGCGCCAGCAGCTGGGACAGCGCCCAGGGCTATGGCTACACCTTC
TRBV30	many	.	TRBJ2-7	CAWGNYEQYF	TGTGCCTGGGGTAACTACGAGCAGTACTTC
TRBV3-1	many	.	TRBJ1-1	CASSQAASTAFF	TGTGCCAGCAGCCAGGCCGCATCTACAGCTTTCTTT
TRBV7-8	many	.	TRBJ2-1	CASSVVDSVDPRYEQFF	TGTGCCAGCAGCGTAGTGGACTCCGTGGACCCCCGTTATGAGCAGTTCTTC
TRBV24-1	many	.	TRBJ2-1	CATSDDRSNEQFF	TGTGCCACCAGTGATGACAGGAGCAATGAGCAGTTCTTC
TRBV7-9	many	.	TRBJ2-1	CASRERTDNEQFF	TGTGCCAGCAGGGAAAGGACAGACAATGAGCAGTTCTTC
TRBV18	many	.	TRBJ1-2	CASSGTFTRQDGYTF	TGTGCCAGCTCAGGCACTTTTACCCGACAGGATGGCTACACCTTC
TRBV9	few	.	TRBJ2-2	CASSPWDTVTGELFF	TGTGCCAGCAGCCCCTGGGACACCGTCACCGGGGAGCTGTTTTTT
TRBV5-5	.	.	TRBJ1-5	CASSLFGGGNQPQHF	TGTGCCAGCAGCTTGTTTGGGGGAGGCAATCAGCCCCAGCATTTT
TRBV28	many	.	TRBJ2-5	CASSLASSLVETQYF	TGTGCCAGCAGTTTAGCGTCCAGTCTGGTGGAGACCCAGTACTTC
TRBV6-2/TRBV6-3	few	TRBD2	TRBJ2-7	CASSEYTGGGSSYEQYF	TGTGCCAGCAGTGAATATACTGGCGGGGGTAGCTCCTACGAGCAGTACTTC
TRBV14	.	.	TRBJ2-1	CASSHPRTGYNEQFF	TGTGCCAGCAGCCACCCTCGAACGGGGTATAATGAGCAGTTCTTC
TRBV12-3/TRBV12-4	.	.	TRBJ2-7	CASSPSDPTYEQYF	TGTGCCAGCAGCCCTAGCGATCCCACCTACGAGCAGTACTTC
TRBV2	many	TRBD1	TRBJ1-2	CASSPTGANGYTF	TGTGCCAGCAGCCCGACAGGGGCGAATGGCTACACCTTC
TRBV30	many	.	TRBJ2-7	CAWSWGGTYEQYF	TGTGCCTGGAGTTGGGGAGGAACCTACGAGCAGTACTTC
TRBV20-1	.	.	TRBJ2-5	CSASLVYQETQYF	TGCAGTGCTTCTTTAGTCTACCAAGAGACCCAGTACTTC
TRBV2	many	TRBD1	TRBJ2-2	CASSQDRFPPGELFF	TGTGCCAGCAGTCAGGACAGGTTTCCCCCCGGGGAGCTGTTTTTT
TRBV3-1	many	.	TRBJ1-2	CASSRLDRSYGYTF	TGTGCCAGCAGCCGATTGGACCGGAGCTATGGCTACACCTTC
TRBV28	.	.	TRBJ1-1	CASSPYGTEAFF	TGTGCCAGCAGCCCTTATGGCACTGAAGCTTTCTTT
TRBV6-1	.	.	TRBJ1-5	CANSEGGYNQPQHF	TGTGCCAACAGTGAAGGGGGATACAATCAGCCCCAGCATTTT
TRBV6-1	many	TRBD2	TRBJ2-3	CASSPGLAVLIVTDTQYF	TGTGCCAGCAGTCCAGGACTAGCGGTCCTCATAGTTACTGATACGCAGTATTTT
TRBV20-1	many	TRBD1	TRBJ2-2	CSARPVGQWNTGELFF	TGCAGTGCTAGGCCCGTGGGACAGTGGAACACCGGGGAGCTGTTTTTT
TRBV19	few	TRBD2	TRBJ2-7	CASSIRLAGGVYEQYF	TGTGCCAGTAGTATAAGGCTAGCGGGAGGAGTCTACGAGCAGTACTTC
TRBV4-2	few	TRBD2	TRBJ2-1	CASSQDPIREGTYNEQFF	TGTGCCAGCAGCCAAGATCCTATTCGGGAGGGCACCTACAATGAGCAGTTCTTC
TRBV28	many	TRBD2	TRBJ2-3	CASISSGIEGDTQYF	TGTGCCAGCATTTCTAGCGGGATCGAAGGAGATACGCAGTATTTT
TRBV28	.	TRBD2	TRBJ2-7	CASSLGTSGRAGYEQYF	TGTGCCAGCAGTTTAGGGACTAGCGGGAGAGCGGGCTACGAGCAGTACTTC
TRBV18	many	TRBD1	TRBJ2-2	CASSPQGTDNTGELFF	TGTGCCAGCTCACCACAAGGGACAGATAACACCGGGGAGCTGTTTTTT
TRBV7-8	few	.	TRBJ1-1	CASSLDEGRSGVWEAFF	TGTGCCAGCAGCTTAGACGAGGGGCGCTCCGGGGTGTGGGAAGCTTTCTTT
TRBV6-5	.	.	TRBJ1-2	CASSYHRNNYGYTF	TGTGCCAGCAGTTACCACCGGAATAACTATGGCTACACCTTC
TRBV20-1	many	TRBD2	TRBJ2-1	CSAAPGLGGNEQFF	TGCAGTGCTGCGCCGGGACTAGGTGGCAATGAGCAGTTCTTC
TRBV18	.	.	TRBJ2-2	CASSRAPPSNTGELFF	TGTGCCAGCTCACGCGCCCCACCGTCGAACACCGGGGAGCTGTTTTTT
TRBV6-9	.	.	TRBJ1-5	CASSYSKSFQPQHF	TGTGCCAGCAGTTACTCGAAGAGTTTTCAGCCCCAGCATTTT
TRBV27	.	TRBD1	TRBJ1-2	CASSKRDSYANYGYTF	TGTGCCAGCAGTAAACGGGACAGTTATGCTAACTATGGCTACACCTTC
TRBV5-1	.	TRBD2	TRBJ2-3	CASSLVSGGRTDTQYF	TGCGCCAGCAGCTTGGTCTCGGGAGGACGCACAGATACGCAGTATTTT
TRBV12-3/TRBV12-4	many	.	TRBJ1-4	CASSLGSSEKLFF	TGTGCCAGCAGTTTAGGGAGTAGCGAAAAACTGTTTTTT
TRBV7-3	many	.	TRBJ2-1	CASSHGSGNEQFF	TGTGCCAGCAGCCACGGGAGTGGGAATGAGCAGTTCTTC
TRBV29-1	few	.	TRBJ1-2	CSVGGAPRANYGYTF	TGCAGCGTCGGGGGCGCCCCCCGGGCTAACTATGGCTACACCTTC